This T cell receptor (beta chain) comes out of a study of shared clonotypes between healthy human individuals. Study-level information: A donor's plate count was three for CD4 naive and three for CD4 memory; CD8 naive had two and CD8 memory one. Broader study findings: Despite large depth, rarefaction showed incomplete sorted-subset sequencing.

CD45RO-negative CD8 cells positively selected for CCR7 made up the naive population, which excluded terminally differentiated effector memory CD45RA+ cells. Template for every sorted-subset replicate PCR totaled 200 to 250 ng DNA, about 30,000 T cell genomes. Here immunoSEQ multiplex PCR was the method, and the copy in TCRdb shows in-frame clones only, minus some. The sample shows just over 2,000,000 clones, 85% to 95% of them seen only once. Germline assignment: CDR1 SGHDT and CDR2 YYEEEE. This CDR3 has 15 amino acids. Trimming shortened V by 4 bases and J by 0 bases, and 13 bases separated the two germline ends. Worth noting for this clone: Its matching antigen is unknown.

Sample: naive CD8+ T cells sorted from blood. The receptor comes from a man aged 18 to 29 in good health. This rearrangement joins TRBV5-6 to TRBJ1-1; a weak D match, TRBD1 (6 bases). CDR3 protein: CASSLAGTMNTEAFF. Written as DNA, the CDR3 is TGTGCCAGCAGCCTGGCCGGGACAATGAACACTGAAGCTTTCTTT.